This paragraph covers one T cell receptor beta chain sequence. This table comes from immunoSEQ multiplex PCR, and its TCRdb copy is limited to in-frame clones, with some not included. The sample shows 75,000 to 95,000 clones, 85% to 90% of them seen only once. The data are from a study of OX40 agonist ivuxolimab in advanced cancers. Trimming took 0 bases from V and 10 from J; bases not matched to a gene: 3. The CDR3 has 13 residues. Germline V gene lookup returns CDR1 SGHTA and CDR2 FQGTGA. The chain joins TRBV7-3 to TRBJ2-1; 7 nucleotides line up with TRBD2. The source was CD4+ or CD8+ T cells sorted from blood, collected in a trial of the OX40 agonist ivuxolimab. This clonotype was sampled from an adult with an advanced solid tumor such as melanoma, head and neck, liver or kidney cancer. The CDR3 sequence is CASSLTSGREQFF. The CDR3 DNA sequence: TGTGCCAGCAGCTTAACGTCCGGGAGGGAGCAGTTCTTC.